This entry lists 30 T cell receptor beta chains sequenced from one sample in a study of shared clonotypes between healthy human individuals. CD45RO-negative, CCR7-positively selected cells formed the naive CD8 fraction, excluding terminally differentiated effector memory CD45RA+ cells. Some clones are missing from TCRdb's copy, which holds only in-frame ones; the method was immunoSEQ multiplex PCR. The sample holds 450,000 to 700,000 clones, around 95% seen once. Sequenced input: naive CD8+ T cells sorted from blood. The receptors originated from a woman in her twenties or thirties in good health.

The V call is TRBV2, the J call TRBJ2-1; the match to TRBD2 covers 12 bases. The CDR3 has 15 residues. The J segment lost 7 bases and the V segment lost 6 bases, leaving 7 bases of the junction unmatched. CDR1 and CDR2 from the germline V gene are SNHLY and FYNNEI. This chain's CDR3 is CASSELAGGGNEQFF. The DNA for the CDR3 is TGTGCCAGCAGCGAACTAGCGGGGGGTGGGAATGAGCAGTTCTTC.

V and J are TRBV28 and TRBJ1-5, with D unclear. Germline loops: CDR1 MDHEN, CDR2 SYDVKM. The CDR3 runs to 12 residues. Between the trimmed V and J ends, which lost 2 bases and 6 bases, there was a span of 5 bases. Here the CDR3 reads CASSLEFQPQHF. The CDR3 DNA sequence: TGTGCCAGCAGTTTAGAGTTTCAGCCCCAGCATTTT.

CDR3 sequence reads: CASSLEGFTPYEQYF. In nucleotides, the CDR3 is TGCGCCAGCAGCTTGGAGGGGTTTACCCCCTACGAGCAGTACTTC. The chain links TRBV5-1 to TRBJ2-7; TRBD1 might be the D (5 bases). CDR3 size: 15 residues. V gave up 0 bases and J gave up 2 bases, with 12 bases separating them. From germline, CDR1 is SGHRS and CDR2 YFSETQ.

The chain employs TRBV25-1 and TRBJ1-2, with a possible D match to TRBD1 (5 bases). The V end lost 1 base, the J end lost 4 bases, and 10 bases lay between the germline ends. Germline lookup yields CDR1 MGHDK and CDR2 SYGVNS. This CDR3 has 14 residues. The CDR3 coding sequence is TGTGCCAGCAGTGAATGGGGAGGGACCTATGGCTACACCTTC. It encodes CASSEWGGTYGYTF.

This chain links TRBV2 with TRBJ2-7; 14 bases map to TRBD2. CDR1 and CDR2 (germline): SNHLY, FYNNEI. Germline trimming cut 9 bases from V and 3 bases from J; bases unmatched to any gene: 7. The CDR3 runs 15 residues. CDR3 sequence: CARGLAGGLRYEQYF. CDR3 nucleotides: TGTGCCAGAGGACTAGCGGGAGGTCTCCGCTACGAGCAGTACTTC.

V usage is TRBV6-1 and J usage is TRBJ2-7, with 8 bases lining up with TRBD1. The CDR3 has 15 residues. Losses at the gene ends were 7 bases for V and 4 bases for J; bases not matched to a gene: 12. Germline V gives CDR1 MNHNS, CDR2 SASEGT. DNA for the CDR3: TGTGCCAGCACTTTCCTGGACAGGGACCAATACGAGCAGTACTTC. As protein: CASTFLDRDQYEQYF.

The rearrangement uses TRBV13 and TRBJ2-7; 8 nucleotides align to TRBD1. Germline assignment: CDR1 PRHDT and CDR2 FYEKMQ (reference sequence). The CDR3 has 13 amino acids. Germline trimming cut 5 bases from V and 6 bases from J; bases unmatched to any gene: 6. CDR3 sequence reads: CASSLGQGSEQYF. DNA of the CDR3: TGTGCCAGCAGCCTCGGACAGGGCTCCGAGCAGTACTTC.

This chain connects TRBV2 to TRBJ1-1; D uncertain. The CDR3 contains 14 residues. Germline loops: CDR1 SNHLY, CDR2 FYNNEI. The V and J ends lost 6 bases and 0 bases respectively, with 11 bases between them. The CDR3 loop reads CASSRSAMNTEAFF. The CDR3 coding sequence is TGTGCCAGCAGCCGGTCGGCGATGAACACTGAAGCTTTCTTT.

This chain connects TRBV9 to TRBJ1-3; D gene unclear. Germline assignment: CDR1 SGDLS and CDR2 YYNGEE. The CDR3 runs to 15 residues. V lost 0 bases and J lost 4, with 11 bases in between. The CDR3 loop is CASSVDGTTGNTIYF. The CDR3 DNA reads TGTGCCAGCAGCGTAGACGGAACAACGGGAAACACCATATATTTT. Based on the CDR3 plus reference TRBV9 and TRBJ1-3, the full variable domain is DSGVTQTPKHLITATGQRVTLRCSPRSGDLSVYWYQQSLDQGLQFLIQYYNGEERAKGNILERFSAQQFPDLHSELNLSSLELGDSALYFCASSVDGTTGNTIYFGEGSWLTVV.

V and J are TRBV7-9 and TRBJ2-3, with D perhaps matching TRBD2 (5 bases). This CDR3 is 15 amino acids long. V lost 10 bases to trimming and J lost 6 bases, with 23 bases between them. Germline CDR1 SEHNR, CDR2 FQNEAQ (reference sequence). CDR3 amino acids: CATTGGTGKGDTQYF. For the CDR3, the DNA is TGTGCCACCACCGGAGGCACCGGGAAAGGGGATACGCAGTATTTT.

The chain links TRBV14 to TRBJ1-1; no firm D call. V shed 1 base and J shed 1 base, with 7 bases lying between them. The CDR3 is 14 amino acids. CDR1 SGHDN and CDR2 FVKESK come from the germline V gene. CDR3 sequence: CASSQGAENTEAFF. The DNA for the CDR3 is TGTGCCAGCAGCCAAGGGGCGGAGAACACTGAAGCTTTCTTT.

The chain joins TRBV29-1 to TRBJ2-5; the D is unclear. The J call may be faulty, since TRBJ2-7 better matches the DNA end. The CDR3 is 11 amino acids. The V gene's germline CDR1 is SQVTM and CDR2 ANQGSEA. CDR3 sequence: CSVDDGYEQYF. In nucleotides, the CDR3 is TGCAGCGTTGACGACGGCTACGAGCAGTACTTC.

This sequence joins TRBV5-6 and TRBJ2-7, with D possibly TRBD2 on 6 matching bases. Germline loops: CDR1 SGHDT, CDR2 YYEEEE. The germline V and J ends were trimmed by 1 base and 0 bases, with 8 bases remaining between them. The CDR3 contains 14 residues. This chain's CDR3 is CASSLSGVSYEQYF. CDR3 coding DNA: TGTGCCAGCAGCTTGTCGGGAGTCTCCTACGAGCAGTACTTC.

The J gene is TRBJ2-7, the V gene TRBV13; D gene unclear. The CDR3 has 14 residues. Trimming stripped 0 bases from V and 2 bases from J, with 8 bases between. Germline V CDR1 and CDR2: PRHDT, FYEKMQ (reference sequence). The CDR3 region is CASSLGGIAYEQYF. CDR3 nucleotide sequence: TGTGCCAGCAGCTTAGGGGGGATAGCCTACGAGCAGTACTTC.

This rearrangement joins TRBV1 to TRBJ2-7; the D call of TRBD1 is as the table states it, not checked on the DNA. TRBV1 constitutes a pseudogene. The CDR3 runs 14 residues. CDR3 loop: CTSSQVDRESEQYF. CDR3 in DNA: TGCACCAGCAGCCAAGTGGACAGGGAATCCGAGCAGTACTTC.

This clone showed up just once. V is TRBV7-3 and J is TRBJ2-1; 9 nucleotides line up with TRBD2. CDR1 and CDR2 (germline): SGHTA, FQGTGA. V shed 0 bases and J 7 bases; nucleotides not matched to a gene: 1. CDR3 length: 14 residues. For the CDR3, the DNA is TGTGCCAGCAGCTTAACTAGCGGGAGTAATGAGCAGTTCTTC. Encoded protein: CASSLTSGSNEQFF.

The rearrangement joins TRBV28 to TRBJ1-5, with D hard to call. Germline CDR1 reads MDHEN; CDR2 reads SYDVKM. The ends were cut back, 5 bases at V and 5 bases at J, with 10 bases in the middle. CDR3 length equals 13 residues. The CDR3 spells CASSTGFDQPQHF. CDR3 bases: TGTGCCAGCAGTACGGGGTTTGATCAGCCCCAGCATTTT. The variable domain in full, with the rest retrieved from reference TRBV28 and TRBJ1-5, is DVKVTQSSRYLVKRTGEKVFLECVQDMDHENMFWYRQDPGLGLRLIYFSYDVKMKEKGDIPEGYSVSREKKERFSLILESASTNQTSMYLCASSTGFDQPQHFGDGTRLSIL.

This chain uses TRBV5-5 with TRBJ2-7; a weak D match, TRBD2 (5 bases). Germline values: CDR1 SGHKS, CDR2 YYEKEE (reference sequence). V lost 5 bases and J lost 7, with 10 bases in between. The CDR3 consists of 11 residues. DNA of the CDR3: TGTGCCAGCAGTGGGGAGCAGGAGCAGTACTTC. Translating it yields CASSGEQEQYF. The variable domain in full, with the rest retrieved from reference TRBV5-5 and TRBJ2-7, is DAGVTQSPTHLIKTRGQQVTLRCSPISGHKSVSWYQQVLGQGPQFIFQYYEKEERGRGNFPDRFSARQFPNYSSELNVNALLLGDSALYLCASSGEQEQYFGPGTRLTVT.

V gene TRBV13 combines with J gene TRBJ2-7, with TRBD1 matching over 7 bases. V trimming: 3 bases; J trimming: 7 bases; junction bases outside the gene matches: 12. Germline assignment: CDR1 PRHDT and CDR2 FYEKMQ (reference sequence). The CDR3 has 15 residues. CDR3 sequence (DNA): TGTGCCAGCAGCTTGTACCCAGGGGGTGGTTTGGAGCAGTACTTC. It codes for CASSLYPGGGLEQYF.

The gene calls are TRBV4-1 and TRBJ2-1; 9 bases map to TRBD2. The V and J ends lost 0 bases and 6 bases, in that order; junction bases with no gene match: 6. The CDR3 has 16 residues. Germline V CDR1 and CDR2: MGHRA, YSYEKL. CDR3 in amino acids: CASSQEGLAGSNEQFF. CDR3 in DNA: TGCGCCAGCAGCCAAGAAGGGCTAGCGGGGTCCAATGAGCAGTTCTTC.

The chain employs TRBV30 and TRBJ1-1; D is unresolved. The CDR3 is 13 residues long. V shed 3 bases and J shed 0 bases, with 8 bases lying between them. Looked up from germline, CDR1 is GTSNPN and CDR2 is SVGIG (reference sequence). In DNA, the CDR3 is TGTGCCTGGAGGGAAGGAGTGAACACTGAAGCTTTCTTT. Its translation: CAWREGVNTEAFF.

The rearrangement uses TRBV6-1 and TRBJ2-7; D tentatively reads TRBD1 or TRBD2 (5 bases each). Germline V gene sequence: CDR1 MNHNS, CDR2 SASEGT. V lost 4 bases and J lost 5, with 18 bases in between. This CDR3 comprises 15 residues. In DNA, the CDR3 is TGTGCCAGCAGTGTCCGGGACGGCTTTGGGGACGAGCAGTACTTC. Encoded protein: CASSVRDGFGDEQYF.

The rearrangement joins TRBV13 to TRBJ1-4; D gene ambiguous. The CDR3 extends over 14 amino acids. The germline CDR1 and CDR2 sequences are PRHDT and FYEKMQ (reference sequence). With 0 bases removed from V and 0 bases from J, the gap between germline ends came to 2 bases. The CDR3 nucleotides read TGTGCCAGCAGCTTAGGAGCAACTAATGAAAAACTGTTTTTT. It translates to CASSLGATNEKLFF.

The chain carries TRBV4-1 and TRBJ2-7; a weak D match, TRBD2 (6 bases). The CDR3 spans 15 residues. Between the trimmed V and J ends, which lost 2 bases and 1 base, there was a span of 12 bases. Germline-derived CDR1 and CDR2 are MGHRA and YSYEKL. CDR3 sequence: CASSQLGLTSYEQYF. As DNA, the CDR3 is TGCGCCAGCAGCCAACTGGGACTGACATCCTACGAGCAGTACTTC.

As regards this clone: Additional DNA sequences in this sample encode the identical CDR3. This chain joins TRBV27 and TRBJ1-5; D unresolved. The CDR3 consists of 14 residues. Trimming took 2 bases from V and 0 from J, leaving 5 bases between them. Germline assignment: CDR1 MNHEY and CDR2 SMNVEV (reference sequence). The CDR3 protein is CASSLRGSNQPQHF. As DNA, the CDR3 is TGTGCCAGCAGTTTACGGGGTAGCAATCAGCCCCAGCATTTT.

The rearrangement links TRBV15 to TRBJ2-1, with TRBD1 identical over 9 bases. The CDR3 loop spans 18 amino acids. The V gene's germline CDR1 is LNHNV and CDR2 YYDKDF (reference sequence). With V trimmed by 1 base and J by 8 bases, 15 bases remained unmatched. CDR3: CATSRGIRDRESEDEQFF. CDR3 nucleotides: TGTGCCACCAGCAGAGGTATCCGGGACAGGGAATCAGAGGATGAGCAGTTCTTC.

The rearrangement links TRBV14 to TRBJ2-1; 7 bases match TRBD2. CDR3 length: 17 residues. The germline V gene encodes CDR1 SGHDN and CDR2 FVKESK. V dropped 0 bases and J dropped 0; count of bases not matched to a gene: 5. The CDR3 sequence is CASSQDLGGGSYNEQFF. CDR3 DNA: TGTGCCAGCAGCCAAGATCTGGGCGGGGGCTCCTACAATGAGCAGTTCTTC.

CDR3 in amino acids: CASSLVMLGRLAGPGGTGELFF. CDR3 nucleotides: TGTGCCAGCAGCTTAGTAATGCTTGGTAGACTAGCGGGACCGGGCGGCACCGGGGAGCTGTTTTTT. The chain joins TRBV7-7 to TRBJ2-2; TRBD2 matches at 11 bases. The germline gives CDR1 SSHAT, CDR2 FNYEAQ (reference sequence). J lost 4 bases, V lost 1 base, and 20 bases had no gene match. The CDR3 has 22 amino acids.

The chain employs TRBV27 and TRBJ2-5; maybe TRBD2 (6 bases). The J call may be incorrect, as the DNA end agrees better with TRBJ2-7. The CDR3 is made up of 15 amino acids. The germline gives CDR1 MNHEY, CDR2 SMNVEV (reference sequence). CDR3 residues: CASSLSWGGAYEQYF. CDR3 nucleotide sequence: TGTGCCAGCAGTTTATCTTGGGGCGGGGCCTACGAGCAGTACTTC.

CDR3 nucleotides: TGTGCCAGCAGTGTCTCAGGGTTTCAAGGCTACACCTTC. Protein sequence: CASSVSGFQGYTF. The chain carries TRBV27 and TRBJ1-2, with D maybe TRBD1 (5 bases). Looked up from germline, CDR1 is MNHEY and CDR2 is SMNVEV (reference sequence). CDR3 length equals 13 residues. V was clipped by 5 bases and J by 8 bases, with 15 bases between them.